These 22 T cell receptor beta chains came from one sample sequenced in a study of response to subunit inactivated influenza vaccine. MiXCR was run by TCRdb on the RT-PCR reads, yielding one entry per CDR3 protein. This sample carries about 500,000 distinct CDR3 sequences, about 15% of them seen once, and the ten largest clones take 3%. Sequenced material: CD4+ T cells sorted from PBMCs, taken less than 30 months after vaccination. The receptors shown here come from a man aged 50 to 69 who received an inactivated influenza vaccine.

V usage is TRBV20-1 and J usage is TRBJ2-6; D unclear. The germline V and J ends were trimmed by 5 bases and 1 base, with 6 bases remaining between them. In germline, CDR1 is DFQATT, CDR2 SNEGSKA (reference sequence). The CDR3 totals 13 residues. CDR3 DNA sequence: TGCAGTGCTCCGAGGTCTGGGGCCAACGTCCTGACTTTC. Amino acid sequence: CSAPRSGANVLTF.

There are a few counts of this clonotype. The CDR3 DNA follows: TGTGCCAGCAGCTCGCAACAGGGGGCACGGGAGACCCAGTACTTC. It codes for CASSSQQGARETQYF. The chain links TRBV5-6 to TRBJ2-5; TRBD1 matches at 9 bases. The V segment lost 3 bases and the J segment 5 bases; nucleotides outside the gene matches: 8. The CDR3 spans 15 residues. Germline V gives CDR1 SGHDT, CDR2 YYEEEE.

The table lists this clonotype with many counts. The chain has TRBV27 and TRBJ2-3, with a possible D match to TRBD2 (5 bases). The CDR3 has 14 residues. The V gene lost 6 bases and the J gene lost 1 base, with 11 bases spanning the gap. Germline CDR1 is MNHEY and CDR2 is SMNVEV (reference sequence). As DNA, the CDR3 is TGTGCCAGCAGCTTGAGGGAACGCACAGATACGCAGTATTTT. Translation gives CASSLRERTDTQYF.

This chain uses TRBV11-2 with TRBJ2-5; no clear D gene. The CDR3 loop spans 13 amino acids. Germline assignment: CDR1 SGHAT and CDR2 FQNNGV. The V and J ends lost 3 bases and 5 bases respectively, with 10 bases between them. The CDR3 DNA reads TGTGCCAGCAGCTTTGCACTGCTGGAGACCCAGTACTTC. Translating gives CASSFALLETQYF.

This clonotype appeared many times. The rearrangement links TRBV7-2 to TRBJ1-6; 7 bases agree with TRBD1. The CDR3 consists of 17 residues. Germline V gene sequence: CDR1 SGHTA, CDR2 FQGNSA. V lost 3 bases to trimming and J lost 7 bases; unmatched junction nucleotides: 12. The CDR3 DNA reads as TGTGCCAGCAGCTTCTTAGTAGGGACAGCGCTAAATTCACCCCTCCACTTT. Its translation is CASSFLVGTALNSPLHF.

As DNA, the CDR3 is TGTGCCAGCAGTTTAAGGTCCGGGACTAGCAGCCAAGAGACCCAGTACTTC. It encodes CASSLRSGTSSQETQYF. The V and J genes are TRBV12-3 or TRBV12-4 and TRBJ2-5; 9 bases match TRBD2. V shed 2 bases and J 1 base; nucleotides not matched to a gene: 8. The CDR3 is 17 residues long.

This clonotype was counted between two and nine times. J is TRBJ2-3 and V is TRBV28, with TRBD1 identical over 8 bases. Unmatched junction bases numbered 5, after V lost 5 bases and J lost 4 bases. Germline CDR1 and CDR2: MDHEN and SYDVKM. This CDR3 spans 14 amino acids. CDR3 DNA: TGTGCCAGCAGTGCAGGGGGCCGAGCAGATACGCAGTATTTT. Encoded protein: CASSAGGRADTQYF.

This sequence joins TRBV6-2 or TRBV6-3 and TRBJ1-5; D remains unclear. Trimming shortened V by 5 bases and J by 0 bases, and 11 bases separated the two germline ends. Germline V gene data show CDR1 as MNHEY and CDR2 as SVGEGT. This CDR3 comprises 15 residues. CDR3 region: CASSILGYSNQPQHF. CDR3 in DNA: TGTGCCAGCAGTATCCTGGGCTATAGCAATCAGCCCCAGCATTTT.

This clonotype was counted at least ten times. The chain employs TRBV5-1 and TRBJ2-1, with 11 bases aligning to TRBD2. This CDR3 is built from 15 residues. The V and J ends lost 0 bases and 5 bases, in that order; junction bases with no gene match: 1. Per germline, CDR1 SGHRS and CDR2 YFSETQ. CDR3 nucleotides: TGCGCCAGCAGCTTGGGGGGACTAGCGGACAATGAGCAGTTCTTC. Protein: CASSLGGLADNEQFF.

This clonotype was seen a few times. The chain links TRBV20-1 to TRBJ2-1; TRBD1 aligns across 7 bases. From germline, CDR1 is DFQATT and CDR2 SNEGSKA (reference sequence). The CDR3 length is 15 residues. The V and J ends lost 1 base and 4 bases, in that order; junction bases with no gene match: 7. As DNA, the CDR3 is TGCAGTGCTAGAGTGCCAAAGACAGGGTACAATGAGCAGTTCTTC. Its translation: CSARVPKTGYNEQFF.

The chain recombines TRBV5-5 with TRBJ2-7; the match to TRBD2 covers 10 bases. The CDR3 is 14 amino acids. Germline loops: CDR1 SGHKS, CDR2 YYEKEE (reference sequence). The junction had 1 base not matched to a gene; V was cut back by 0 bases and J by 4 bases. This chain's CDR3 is CASSLASGRYEQYF. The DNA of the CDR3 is TGTGCCAGCAGCTTGGCTAGCGGGAGATACGAGCAGTACTTC.

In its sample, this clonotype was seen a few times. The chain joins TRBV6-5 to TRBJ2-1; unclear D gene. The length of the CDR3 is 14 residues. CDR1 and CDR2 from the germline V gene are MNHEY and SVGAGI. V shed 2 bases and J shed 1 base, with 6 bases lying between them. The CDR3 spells CASSYVGSYNEQFF. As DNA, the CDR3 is TGTGCCAGCAGTTACGTCGGGTCCTACAATGAGCAGTTCTTC.

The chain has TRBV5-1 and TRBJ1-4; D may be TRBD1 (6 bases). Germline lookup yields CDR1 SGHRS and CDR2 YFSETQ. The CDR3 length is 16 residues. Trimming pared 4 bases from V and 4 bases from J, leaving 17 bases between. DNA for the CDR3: TGCGCCAGCAGCCTTAGTGGGGGCGTAGGTAATGAAAAACTGTTTTTT. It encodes CASSLSGGVGNEKLFF.

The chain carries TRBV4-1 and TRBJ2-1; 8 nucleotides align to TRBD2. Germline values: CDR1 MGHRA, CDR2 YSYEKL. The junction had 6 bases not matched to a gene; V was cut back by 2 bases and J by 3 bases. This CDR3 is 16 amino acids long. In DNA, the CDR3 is TGCGCCAGCAGCCAACAGGAAGCGGGGGTCTACAATGAGCAGTTCTTC. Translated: CASSQQEAGVYNEQFF.

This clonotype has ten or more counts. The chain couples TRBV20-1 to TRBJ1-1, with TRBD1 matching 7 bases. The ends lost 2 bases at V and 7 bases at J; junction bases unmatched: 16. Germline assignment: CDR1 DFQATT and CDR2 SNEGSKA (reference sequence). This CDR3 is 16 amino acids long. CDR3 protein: CSARRVGNRGIGEAFF. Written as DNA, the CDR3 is TGCAGTGCTAGAAGGGTCGGGAACAGGGGAATTGGTGAAGCTTTCTTT.

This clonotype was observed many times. CDR3 bases: TGCGCCAGTAGGATGAAGGTAGATGAGACCCAGTACTTC. It specifies CASRMKVDETQYF. J is TRBJ2-5 and V is TRBV5-1, with D hard to call. V lost 8 bases and J 5 bases, leaving 16 bases between the germline ends. CDR3 size: 13 residues. Germline values: CDR1 SGHRS, CDR2 YFSETQ.

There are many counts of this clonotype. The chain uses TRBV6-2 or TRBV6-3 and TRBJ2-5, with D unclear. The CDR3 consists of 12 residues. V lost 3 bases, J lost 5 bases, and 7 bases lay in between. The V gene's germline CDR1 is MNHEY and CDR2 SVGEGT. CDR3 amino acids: CASSYGRETQYF. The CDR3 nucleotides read TGTGCCAGCAGTTATGGTCGGGAGACCCAGTACTTC.

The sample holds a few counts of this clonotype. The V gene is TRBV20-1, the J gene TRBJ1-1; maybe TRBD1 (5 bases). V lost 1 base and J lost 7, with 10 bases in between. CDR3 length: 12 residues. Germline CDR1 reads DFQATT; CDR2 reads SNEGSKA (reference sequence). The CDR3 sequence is CSARVGGNEAFF. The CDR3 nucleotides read TGCAGTGCTAGAGTTGGGGGGAATGAAGCTTTCTTT.

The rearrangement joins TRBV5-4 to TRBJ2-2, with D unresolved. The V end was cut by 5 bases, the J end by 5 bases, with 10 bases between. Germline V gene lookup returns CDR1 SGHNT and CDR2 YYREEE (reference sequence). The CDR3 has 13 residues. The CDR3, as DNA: TGTGCCAGCAGACGCGACCTAACCGGGGAGCTGTTTTTT. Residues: CASRRDLTGELFF.

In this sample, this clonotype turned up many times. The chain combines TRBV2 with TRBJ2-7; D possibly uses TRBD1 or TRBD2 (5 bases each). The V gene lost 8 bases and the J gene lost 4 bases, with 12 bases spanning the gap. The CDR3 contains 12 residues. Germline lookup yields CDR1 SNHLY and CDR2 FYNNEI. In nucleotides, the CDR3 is TGTGCCAGCTCAGGGCGCGGGTACGAGCAGTACTTC. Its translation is CASSGRGYEQYF.

The CDR3 region is CASSVTSGGNNEQFF. CDR3 bases: TGCGCCAGCAGTGTGACTAGCGGGGGGAACAATGAGCAGTTCTTC. The V gene is TRBV10-2, the J gene TRBJ2-1; 13 bases align to TRBD2. The V gene end was trimmed by 4 bases and the J gene end by 5 bases; junction bases not matched to a gene: 2. The CDR3 has 15 amino acids. From germline, CDR1 is WSHSY and CDR2 SAAADI.

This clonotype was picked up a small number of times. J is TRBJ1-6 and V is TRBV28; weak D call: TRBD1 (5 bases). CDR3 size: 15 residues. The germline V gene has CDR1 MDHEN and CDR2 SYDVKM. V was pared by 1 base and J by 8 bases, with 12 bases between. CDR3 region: CASSLSGKTHSPLHF. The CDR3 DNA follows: TGTGCCAGCAGTTTATCAGGGAAGACGCATTCACCCCTCCACTTT.